This T cell receptor beta chain was identified in a study of graft-versus-host responses after intestinal transplantation. Study as a whole: All recipients got anti-thymocyte globulin induction, then tacrolimus and steroids for 3 to 4 years. Findings and limits, study-wide: Circulating GvH clones peaking coincided with falling HvG clones soon after transplant. Subjects displaying graft-donor T cell macrochimerism possessed elevated graft-versus-host to host-versus-graft clonal ratios inside allografts. The authors found GvH clones in recipient marrow, some appearing first in ileum or blood.

Using immunoSEQ multiplex PCR, the repertoire was profiled, and TCRdb retains in-frame clones only, with some absent. Found here are 90,000 to 150,000 clones, around 93% of them singletons; the top ten hold 0.09% to 0.15%. There are a few counts of this clone. No antigen is known for it. This TCR derives from a human donor who received an intestinal transplant. The starting material was unstimulated CD4+ T cells sorted from spleen or lymph node cells, obtained before intestinal transplant.

The CDR3 DNA sequence: TGTGCCAGCAGTGAACCGAGAGCGAACACCGGGGAGCTGTTTTTT. Translation: CASSEPRANTGELFF. The J gene is TRBJ2-2, the V gene TRBV6-1; no reliable D call. This CDR3 has 15 residues. Germline CDR1 and CDR2: MNHNS and SASEGT. V lost 2 bases, J lost 0 bases, and 7 bases lay in between.